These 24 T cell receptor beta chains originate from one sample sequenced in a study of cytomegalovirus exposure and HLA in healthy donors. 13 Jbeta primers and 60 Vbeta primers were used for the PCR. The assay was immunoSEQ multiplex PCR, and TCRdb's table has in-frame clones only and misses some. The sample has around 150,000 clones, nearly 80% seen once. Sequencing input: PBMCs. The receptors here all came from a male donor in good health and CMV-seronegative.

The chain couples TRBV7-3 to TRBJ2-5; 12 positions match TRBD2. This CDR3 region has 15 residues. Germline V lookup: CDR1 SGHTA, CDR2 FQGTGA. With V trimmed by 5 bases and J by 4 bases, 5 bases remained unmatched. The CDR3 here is CASSRLAGVSETQYF. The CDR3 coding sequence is TGTGCCAGCAGCAGACTAGCGGGAGTATCAGAGACCCAGTACTTC.

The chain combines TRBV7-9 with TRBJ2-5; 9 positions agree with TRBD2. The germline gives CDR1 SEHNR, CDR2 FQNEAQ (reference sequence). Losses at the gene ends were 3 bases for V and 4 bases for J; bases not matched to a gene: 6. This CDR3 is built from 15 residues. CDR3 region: CASSFPSSGAETQYF. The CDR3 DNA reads TGTGCCAGCAGCTTCCCGTCTAGCGGGGCAGAGACCCAGTACTTC.

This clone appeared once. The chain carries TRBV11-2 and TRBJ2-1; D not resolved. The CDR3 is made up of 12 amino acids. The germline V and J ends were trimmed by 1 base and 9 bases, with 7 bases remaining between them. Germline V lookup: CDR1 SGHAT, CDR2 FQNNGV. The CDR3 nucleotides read TGTGCCAGCAGCTTAGTTCTGCGTGAGCAGTTCTTC. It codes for CASSLVLREQFF.

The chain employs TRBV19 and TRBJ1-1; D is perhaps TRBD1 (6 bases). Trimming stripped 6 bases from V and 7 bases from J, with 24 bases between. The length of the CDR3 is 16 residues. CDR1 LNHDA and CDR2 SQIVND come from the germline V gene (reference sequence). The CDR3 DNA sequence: TGTGCCAGTAGCCCCGTCGCAGGGGCGCCCGGTGGTGAAGCTTTCTTT. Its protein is CASSPVAGAPGGEAFF.

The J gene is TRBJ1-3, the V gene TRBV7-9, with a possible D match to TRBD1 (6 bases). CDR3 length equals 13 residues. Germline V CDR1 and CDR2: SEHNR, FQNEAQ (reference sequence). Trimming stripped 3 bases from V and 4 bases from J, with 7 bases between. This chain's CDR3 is CASSFRGGNTIYF. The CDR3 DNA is TGTGCCAGCAGCTTCAGGGGAGGAAACACCATATATTTT. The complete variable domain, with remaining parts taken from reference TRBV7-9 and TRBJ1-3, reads DTGVSQNPRHKITKRGQNVTFRCDPISEHNRLYWYRQTLGQGPEFLTYFQNEAQLEKSRLLSDRFSAERPKGSFSTLEIQRTEQGDSAMYLCASSFRGGNTIYFGEGSWLTVV.

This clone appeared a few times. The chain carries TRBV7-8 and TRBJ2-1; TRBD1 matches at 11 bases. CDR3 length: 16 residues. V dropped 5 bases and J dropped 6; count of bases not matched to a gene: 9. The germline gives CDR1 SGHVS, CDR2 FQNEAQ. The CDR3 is CASSQQGQGGFNEQFF. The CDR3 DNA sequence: TGTGCCAGCAGCCAACAGGGACAGGGGGGGTTCAATGAGCAGTTCTTC.

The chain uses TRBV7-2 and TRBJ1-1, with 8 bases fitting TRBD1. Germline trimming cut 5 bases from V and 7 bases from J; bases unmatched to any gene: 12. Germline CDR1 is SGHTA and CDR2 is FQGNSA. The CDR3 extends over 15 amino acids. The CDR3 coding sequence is TGTGCCAGCAGCCTTCGTGGACAGGGAGGAGTTGAAGCTTTCTTT. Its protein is CASSLRGQGGVEAFF.

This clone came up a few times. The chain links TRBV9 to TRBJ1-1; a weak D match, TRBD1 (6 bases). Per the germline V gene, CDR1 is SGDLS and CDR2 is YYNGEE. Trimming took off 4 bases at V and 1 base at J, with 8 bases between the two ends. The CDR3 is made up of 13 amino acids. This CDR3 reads CASSKTGNTEAFF. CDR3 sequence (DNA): TGTGCCAGCAGCAAGACAGGGAACACTGAAGCTTTCTTT.

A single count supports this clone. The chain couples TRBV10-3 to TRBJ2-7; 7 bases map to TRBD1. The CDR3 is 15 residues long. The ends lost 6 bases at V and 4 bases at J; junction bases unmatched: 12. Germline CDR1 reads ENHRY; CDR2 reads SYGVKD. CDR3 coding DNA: TGTGCCATCAGGGGGGTTGGACAGGAAGGGTACGAGCAGTACTTC. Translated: CAIRGVGQEGYEQYF.

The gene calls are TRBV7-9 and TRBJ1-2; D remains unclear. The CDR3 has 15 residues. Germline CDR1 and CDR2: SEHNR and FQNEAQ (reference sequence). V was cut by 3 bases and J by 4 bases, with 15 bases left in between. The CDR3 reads CASSFASAEVYGYTF. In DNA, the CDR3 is TGTGCCAGCAGCTTTGCCTCGGCGGAGGTCTATGGCTACACCTTC.

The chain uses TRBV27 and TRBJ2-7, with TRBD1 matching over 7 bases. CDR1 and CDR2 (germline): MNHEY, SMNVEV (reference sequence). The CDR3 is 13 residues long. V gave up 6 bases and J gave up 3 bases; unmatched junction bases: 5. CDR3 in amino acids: CASSPGQYYEQYF. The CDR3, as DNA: TGTGCCAGCAGCCCGGGACAGTACTACGAGCAGTACTTC.

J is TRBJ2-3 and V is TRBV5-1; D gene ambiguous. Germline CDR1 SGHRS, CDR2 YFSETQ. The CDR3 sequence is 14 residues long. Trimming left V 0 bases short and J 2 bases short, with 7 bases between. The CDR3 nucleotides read TGCGCCAGCAGCTTGGCCTTTTCCACAGATACGCAGTATTTT. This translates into CASSLAFSTDTQYF.

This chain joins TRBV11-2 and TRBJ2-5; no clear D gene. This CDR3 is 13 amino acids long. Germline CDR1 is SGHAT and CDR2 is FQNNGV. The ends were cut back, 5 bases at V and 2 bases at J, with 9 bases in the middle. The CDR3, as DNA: TGTGCCAGCAGCCCCCAGGTACAAGAGACCCAGTACTTC. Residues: CASSPQVQETQYF.

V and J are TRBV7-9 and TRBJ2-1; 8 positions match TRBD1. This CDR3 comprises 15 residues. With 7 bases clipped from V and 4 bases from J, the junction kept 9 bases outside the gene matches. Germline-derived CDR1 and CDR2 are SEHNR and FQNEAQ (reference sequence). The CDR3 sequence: CASTSRDRTYNEQFF. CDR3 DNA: TGTGCCAGCACGTCCCGGGACAGGACATACAATGAGCAGTTCTTC.

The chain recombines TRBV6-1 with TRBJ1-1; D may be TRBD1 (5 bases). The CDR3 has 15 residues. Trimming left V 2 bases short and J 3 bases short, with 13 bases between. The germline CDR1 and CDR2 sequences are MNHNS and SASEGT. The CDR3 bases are TGTGCCAGCAGTGAAAGGGGCCTCGGGCACACTGAAGCTTTCTTT. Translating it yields CASSERGLGHTEAFF.

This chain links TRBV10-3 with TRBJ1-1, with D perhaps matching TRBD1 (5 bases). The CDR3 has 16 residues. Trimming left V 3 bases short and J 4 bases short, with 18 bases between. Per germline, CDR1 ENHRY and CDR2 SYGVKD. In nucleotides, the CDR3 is TGTGCCATCAGTGATCAAGGGGCCCTACAGAGCACTGAAGCTTTCTTT. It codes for CAISDQGALQSTEAFF.

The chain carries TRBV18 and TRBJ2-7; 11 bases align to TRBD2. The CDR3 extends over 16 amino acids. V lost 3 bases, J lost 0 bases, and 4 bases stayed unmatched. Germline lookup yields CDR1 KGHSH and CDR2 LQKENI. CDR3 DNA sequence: TGTGCCAGCTCACCGTCCGGGACTAGCGGCTCCTACGAGCAGTACTTC. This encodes CASSPSGTSGSYEQYF.

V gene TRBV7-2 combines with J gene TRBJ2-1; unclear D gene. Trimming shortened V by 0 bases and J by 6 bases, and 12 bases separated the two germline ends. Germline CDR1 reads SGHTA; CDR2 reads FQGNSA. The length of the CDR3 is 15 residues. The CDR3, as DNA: TGTGCCAGCAGCTTAGCAGCGCACCTGGGCAATGAGCAGTTCTTC. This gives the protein CASSLAAHLGNEQFF.

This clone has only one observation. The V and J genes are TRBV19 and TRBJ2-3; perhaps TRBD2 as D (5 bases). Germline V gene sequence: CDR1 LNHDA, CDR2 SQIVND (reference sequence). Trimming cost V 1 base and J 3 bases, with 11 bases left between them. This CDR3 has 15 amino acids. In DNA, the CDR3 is TGTGCCAGTAGTATAGGGTCCAGCGGAACAGATACGCAGTATTTT. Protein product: CASSIGSSGTDTQYF.

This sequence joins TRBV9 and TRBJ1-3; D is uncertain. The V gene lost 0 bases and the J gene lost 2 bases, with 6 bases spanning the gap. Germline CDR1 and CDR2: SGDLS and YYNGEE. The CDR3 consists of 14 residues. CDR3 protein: CASSVVPAGNTIYF. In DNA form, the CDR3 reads TGTGCCAGCAGCGTAGTACCGGCTGGAAACACCATATATTTT.

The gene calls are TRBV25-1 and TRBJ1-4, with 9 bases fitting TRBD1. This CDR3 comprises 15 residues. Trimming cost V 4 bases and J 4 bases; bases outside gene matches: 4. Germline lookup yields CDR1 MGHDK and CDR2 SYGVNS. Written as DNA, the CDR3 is TGTGCCAGCAGTGTCGGACAGGGGCTTAATGAAAAACTGTTTTTT. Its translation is CASSVGQGLNEKLFF.

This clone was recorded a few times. The CDR3 protein is CASSWGGASYEQYF. The CDR3 DNA reads TGTGCCAGCAGTTGGGGGGGGGCCTCCTACGAGCAGTACTTC. The genes are TRBV6-1 and TRBJ2-7, with a weak D call TRBD2 (7 bases). The CDR3 loop spans 14 amino acids. V shed 5 bases and J shed 0 bases, with 11 bases lying between them. Germline CDR1 and CDR2: MNHNS and SASEGT.

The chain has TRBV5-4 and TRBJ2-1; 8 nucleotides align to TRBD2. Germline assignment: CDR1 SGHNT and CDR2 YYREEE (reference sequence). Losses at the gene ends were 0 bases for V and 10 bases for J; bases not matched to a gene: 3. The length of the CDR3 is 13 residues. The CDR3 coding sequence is TGTGCCAGCAGCTTGGGTATAGCGGGAGAGCAGTTCTTC. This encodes CASSLGIAGEQFF.

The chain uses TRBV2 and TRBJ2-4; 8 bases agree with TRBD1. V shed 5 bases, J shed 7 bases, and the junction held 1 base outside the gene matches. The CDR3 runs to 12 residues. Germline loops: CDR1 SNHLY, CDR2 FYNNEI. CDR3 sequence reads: CASSRQGNIQYF. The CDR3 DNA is TGTGCCAGCAGTCGACAGGGGAACATTCAGTACTTC.